This T cell receptor beta chain was identified during a study of breast tumors, draining lymph nodes, adjacent tissues. With respect to this clonotype: Its antigen is unidentified.

Axillary draining lymph nodes of breast cancer patients supplied the node samples. TCRdb used MiXCR to reprocess the multiplex PCR reads, holding one entry per CDR3 protein. The repertoire has 120,000 to 150,000 distinct CDR3 sequences, about 30% of them found once; the top ten carry roughly 2.2%. General study points: Findings are consistent with lymph node origin and intratumoral expansion of most tumor T cells. Tumor TCR diversity was below lymph nodes but above nontumor tissue.

Specimen: axillary lymph node tissue. The clonotype comes from a female donor with breast cancer. Some clones in this sample may be carry-over from other donors' samples.

As DNA, the CDR3 is TGTGCCAGCAGTGAAAGGGGCAATAGTGGCTACACCTTC. Translation gives CASSERGNSGYTF. This chain joins TRBV2 and TRBJ1-2; D possibly corresponds to TRBD1 (5 bases). V gave up 2 bases and J gave up 7 bases, with 11 bases separating them. The CDR3 is made up of 13 amino acids. Germline CDR1 is SNHLY and CDR2 is FYNNEI.